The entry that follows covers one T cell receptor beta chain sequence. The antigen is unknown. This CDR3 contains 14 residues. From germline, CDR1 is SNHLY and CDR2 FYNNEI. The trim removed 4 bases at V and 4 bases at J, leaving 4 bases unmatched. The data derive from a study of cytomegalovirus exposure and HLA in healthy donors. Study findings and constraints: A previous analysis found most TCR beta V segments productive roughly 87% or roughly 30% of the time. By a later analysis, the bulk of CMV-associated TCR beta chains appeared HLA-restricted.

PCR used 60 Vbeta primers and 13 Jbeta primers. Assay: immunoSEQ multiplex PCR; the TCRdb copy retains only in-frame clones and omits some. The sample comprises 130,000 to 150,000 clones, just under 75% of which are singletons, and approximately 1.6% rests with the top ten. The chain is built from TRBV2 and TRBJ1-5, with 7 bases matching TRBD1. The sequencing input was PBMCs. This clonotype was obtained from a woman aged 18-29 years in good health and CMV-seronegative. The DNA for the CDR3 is TGTGCCAGCAGTGCCATACAGGGGAATCAGCCCCAGCATTTT. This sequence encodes CASSAIQGNQPQHF.